This T cell receptor (beta chain) was sequenced for a study of CD8 T cells in Susac syndrome. Study at large: The Susac syndrome patients that were sequenced included roughly six with active disease and under ten in remission.

Random hexamers primed reverse transcription of about 0.45 to 1 ug RNA. TCRdb redid the calling of the immunoSEQ multiplex PCR reads with MiXCR, one entry per CDR3 protein. Of about 120,000 distinct CDR3 sequences listed, about 95% are singletons. TEMRA cells were enriched by FACS, while CD8+ and CD4+ T cells were obtained through a negative isolation that was performed magnetically. The CDR3 runs to 16 residues. Germline CDR1 reads SEHNR; CDR2 reads FQNEAQ (reference sequence). The ends were cut back, 5 bases at V and 5 bases at J, with 22 bases in the middle. Sequenced input: CD8+ T cells from PBMCs. The rearrangement uses TRBV7-9 and TRBJ2-7, with D possibly TRBD1 on 6 matching bases. This clonotype was obtained from a human donor with Susac syndrome. The CDR3 DNA follows: TGTGCCAGCAGCCGCGTCTATGACAGGCACACGGACGAGCAGTACTTC. Amino acid sequence: CASSRVYDRHTDEQYF.